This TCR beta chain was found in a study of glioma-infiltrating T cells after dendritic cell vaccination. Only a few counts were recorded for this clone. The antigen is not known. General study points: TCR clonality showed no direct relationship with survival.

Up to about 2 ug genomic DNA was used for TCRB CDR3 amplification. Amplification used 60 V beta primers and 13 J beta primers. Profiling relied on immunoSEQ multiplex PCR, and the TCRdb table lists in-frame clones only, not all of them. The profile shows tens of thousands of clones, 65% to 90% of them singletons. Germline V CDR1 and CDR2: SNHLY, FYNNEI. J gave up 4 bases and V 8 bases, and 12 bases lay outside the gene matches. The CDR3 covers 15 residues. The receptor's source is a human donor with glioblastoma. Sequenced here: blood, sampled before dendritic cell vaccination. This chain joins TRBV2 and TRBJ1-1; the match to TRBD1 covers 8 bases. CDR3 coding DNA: TGTGCCAGCGTCAAAAGCAGAGACAGGGGCACTGAAGCTTTCTTT. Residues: CASVKSRDRGTEAFF. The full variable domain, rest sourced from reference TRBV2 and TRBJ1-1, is EPEVTQTPSHQVTQMGQEVILRCVPISNHLYFYWYRQILGQKVEFLVSFYNNEISEKSEIFDDQFSVERPDGSNFTLKIRSTKLEDSAMYFCASVKSRDRGTEAFFGQGTRLTVV.